The source of this TCR beta chain is a study of OX40 agonist ivuxolimab in advanced cancers. Turning to the study itself: Cancers in dose escalation were hepatocellular, melanoma, renal cell and head and neck. Study-level points and caveats: At 0.1 to 3.0 mg/kg, clonal expansion of CD4+ and CD8+ blood T cells had occurred by week 6.

Excluded were patients having autoimmune disease history or systemic immunosuppression. Of note for this clone: Its matching antigen is unknown.

The CDR3 has 14 amino acids. V shed 3 bases and J shed 8 bases, with 14 bases lying between them. Germline loops: CDR1 GTSNPN, CDR2 SVGIG (reference sequence). Sequencing used immunoSEQ multiplex PCR; TCRdb keeps in-frame clones, though not all of them. This sample has about 98,000 clones, with about 92% found just once. The V call is TRBV30, the J call TRBJ1-6; D might be TRBD1 (6 bases). The sequence was obtained from an adult with an advanced solid tumor such as melanoma, head and neck, liver or kidney cancer. The specimen was CD4+ or CD8+ T cells sorted from blood, collected in a trial of the OX40 agonist ivuxolimab. CDR3 protein: CAWRRGGGDSPLHF. The CDR3, as DNA: TGTGCCTGGAGGAGGGGAGGGGGTGATTCACCCCTCCACTTT.